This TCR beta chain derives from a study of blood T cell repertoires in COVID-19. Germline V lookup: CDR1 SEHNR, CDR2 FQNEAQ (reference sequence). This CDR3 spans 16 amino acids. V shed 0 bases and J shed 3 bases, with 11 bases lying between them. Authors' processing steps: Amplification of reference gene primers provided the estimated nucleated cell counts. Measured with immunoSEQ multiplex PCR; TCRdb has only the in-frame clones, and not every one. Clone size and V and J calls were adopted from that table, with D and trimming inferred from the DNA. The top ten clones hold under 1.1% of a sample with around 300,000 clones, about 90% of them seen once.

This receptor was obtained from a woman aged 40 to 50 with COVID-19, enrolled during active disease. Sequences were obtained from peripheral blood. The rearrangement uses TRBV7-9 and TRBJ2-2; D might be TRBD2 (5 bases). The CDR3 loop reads CASSLAAGSYTGELFF. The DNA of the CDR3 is TGTGCCAGCAGCTTAGCTGCGGGCAGTTACACCGGGGAGCTGTTTTTT.